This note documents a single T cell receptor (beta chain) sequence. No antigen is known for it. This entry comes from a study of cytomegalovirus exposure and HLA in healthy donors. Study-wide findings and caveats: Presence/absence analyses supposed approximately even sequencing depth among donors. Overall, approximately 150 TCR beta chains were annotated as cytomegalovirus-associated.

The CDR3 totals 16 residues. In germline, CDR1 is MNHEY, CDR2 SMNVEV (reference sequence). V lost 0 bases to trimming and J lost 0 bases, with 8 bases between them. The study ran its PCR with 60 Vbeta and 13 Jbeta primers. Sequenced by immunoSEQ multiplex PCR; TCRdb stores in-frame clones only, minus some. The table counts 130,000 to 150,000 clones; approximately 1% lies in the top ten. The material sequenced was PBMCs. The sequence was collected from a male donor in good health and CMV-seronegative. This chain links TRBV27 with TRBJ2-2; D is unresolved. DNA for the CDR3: TGTGCCAGCAGTTTATCGAAAGCCCCGAACACCGGGGAGCTGTTTTTT. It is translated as CASSLSKAPNTGELFF.